The source of this T cell receptor beta chain is a study of T cells in narcolepsy. Study-level findings and limits: Comparing one patient's CSF and blood CD4+ clonotypes highlighted HCRT- and TRIB2-specific autoreactive clonotypes.

Produced via immunoSEQ multiplex PCR; TCRdb's table is partial and in-frame only. The sample shows 30,000 to 35,000 clones, approximately 80% of them seen only once. As concerns this clone: Its antigen is still unknown.

The sequenced sample consisted of memory (CD45RA-) CD4+ T cells from blood. The receptor comes from a human donor in good health.

The CDR3 nucleotides read TGTGCCAGCTCACCTCCAACAGGAGTTAACTATGGCTACACCTTC. Residues: CASSPPTGVNYGYTF. This chain uses TRBV18 with TRBJ1-2; perhaps TRBD1 as D (5 bases). V dropped 3 bases and J dropped 1 base, with 12 bases sitting between them. This CDR3 comprises 15 residues. The germline V gene has CDR1 KGHSH and CDR2 LQKENI.